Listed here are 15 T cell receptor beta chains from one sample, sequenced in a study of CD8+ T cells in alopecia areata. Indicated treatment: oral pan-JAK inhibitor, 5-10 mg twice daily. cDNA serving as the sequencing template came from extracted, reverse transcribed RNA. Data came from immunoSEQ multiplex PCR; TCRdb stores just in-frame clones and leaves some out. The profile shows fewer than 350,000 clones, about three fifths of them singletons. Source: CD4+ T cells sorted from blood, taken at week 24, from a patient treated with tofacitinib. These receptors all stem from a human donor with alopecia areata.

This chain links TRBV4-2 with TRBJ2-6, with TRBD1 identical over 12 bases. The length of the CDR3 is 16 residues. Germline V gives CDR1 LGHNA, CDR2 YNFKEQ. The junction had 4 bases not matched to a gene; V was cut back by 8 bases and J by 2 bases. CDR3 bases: TGTGCCAGCGCGGGACAGGGGGCGCCTGGGGCCAACGTCCTGACTTTC. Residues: CASAGQGAPGANVLTF.

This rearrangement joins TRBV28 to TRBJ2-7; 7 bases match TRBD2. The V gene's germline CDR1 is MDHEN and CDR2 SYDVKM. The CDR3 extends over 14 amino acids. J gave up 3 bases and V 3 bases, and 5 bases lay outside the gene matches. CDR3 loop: CASSFLRGSYEQYF. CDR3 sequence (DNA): TGTGCCAGCAGTTTTCTTCGCGGGAGCTACGAGCAGTACTTC. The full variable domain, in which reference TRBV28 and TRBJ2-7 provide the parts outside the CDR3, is DVKVTQSSRYLVKRTGEKVFLECVQDMDHENMFWYRQDPGLGLRLIYFSYDVKMKEKGDIPEGYSVSREKKERFSLILESASTNQTSMYLCASSFLRGSYEQYFGPGTRLTVT.

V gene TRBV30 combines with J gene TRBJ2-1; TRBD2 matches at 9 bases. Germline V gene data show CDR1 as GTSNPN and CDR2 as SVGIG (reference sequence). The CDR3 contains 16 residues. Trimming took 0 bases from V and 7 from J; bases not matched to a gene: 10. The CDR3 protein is CAWSVRVRGGTNEQFF. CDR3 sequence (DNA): TGTGCCTGGAGTGTACGGGTGCGGGGGGGCACAAATGAGCAGTTCTTC. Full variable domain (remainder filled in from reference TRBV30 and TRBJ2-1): SQTIHQWPATLVQPVGSPLSLECTVEGTSNPNLYWYRQAAGRGLQLLFYSVGIGQISSEVPQNLSASRPQDRQFILSSKKLLLSDSGFYLCAWSVRVRGGTNEQFFGPGTRLTVL.

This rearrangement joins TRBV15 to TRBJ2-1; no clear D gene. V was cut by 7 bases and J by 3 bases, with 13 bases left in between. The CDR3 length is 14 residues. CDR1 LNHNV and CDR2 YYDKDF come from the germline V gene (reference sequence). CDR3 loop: CATTWAVNYNEQFF. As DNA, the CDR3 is TGTGCCACCACCTGGGCCGTAAACTACAATGAGCAGTTCTTC. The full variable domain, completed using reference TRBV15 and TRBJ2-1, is DAMVIQNPRYQVTQFGKPVTLSCSQTLNHNVMYWYQQKSSQAPKLLFHYYDKDFNNEADTPDNFQSRRPNTSFCFLDIRSPGLGDTAMYLCATTWAVNYNEQFFGPGTRLTVL.

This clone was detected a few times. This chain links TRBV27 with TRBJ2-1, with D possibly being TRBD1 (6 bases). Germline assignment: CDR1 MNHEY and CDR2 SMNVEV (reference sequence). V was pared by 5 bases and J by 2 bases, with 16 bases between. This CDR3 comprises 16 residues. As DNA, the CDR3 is TGTGCCAGCAGTGTCAGGGGCCTCGGACCCTACAATGAGCAGTTCTTC. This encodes CASSVRGLGPYNEQFF.

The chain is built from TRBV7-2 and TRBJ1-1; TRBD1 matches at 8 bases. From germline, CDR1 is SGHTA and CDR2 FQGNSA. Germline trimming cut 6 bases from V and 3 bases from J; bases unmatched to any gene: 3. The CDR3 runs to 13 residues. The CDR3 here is CASSKDRDTEAFF. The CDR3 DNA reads TGTGCCAGCAGTAAGGACAGGGACACTGAAGCTTTCTTT. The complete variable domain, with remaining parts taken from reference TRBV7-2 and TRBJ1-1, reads GAGVSQSPSNKVTEKGKDVELRCDPISGHTALYWYRQSLGQGLEFLIYFQGNSAPDKSGLPSDRFSAERTGGSVSTLTIQRTQQEDSAVYLCASSKDRDTEAFFGQGTRLTVV.

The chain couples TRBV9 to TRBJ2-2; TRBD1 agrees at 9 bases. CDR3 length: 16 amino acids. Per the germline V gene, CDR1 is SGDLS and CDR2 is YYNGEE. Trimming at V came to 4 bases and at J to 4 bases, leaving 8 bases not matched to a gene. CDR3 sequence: CASSRLTGGGTGELFF. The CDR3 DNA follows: TGTGCCAGCAGCAGACTGACAGGGGGAGGCACCGGGGAGCTGTTTTTT.

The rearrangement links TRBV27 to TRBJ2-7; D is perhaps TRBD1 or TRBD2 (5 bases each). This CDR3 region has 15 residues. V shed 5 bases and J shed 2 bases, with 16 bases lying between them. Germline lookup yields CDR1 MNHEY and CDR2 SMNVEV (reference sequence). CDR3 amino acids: CASSPAQAGAYEQYF. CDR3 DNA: TGTGCCAGCAGTCCCGCACAGGCCGGGGCCTACGAGCAGTACTTC.

The CDR3 DNA is TGTGCCAGTCTGGCAGGGGGCGGGTACGAGCAGTACTTC. Translated, it gives CASLAGGGYEQYF. The chain links TRBV28 to TRBJ2-7; 8 bases line up with TRBD1. The germline CDR1 and CDR2 sequences are MDHEN and SYDVKM. There are 13 residues in the CDR3. The ends lost 9 bases at V and 4 bases at J; junction bases unmatched: 8.

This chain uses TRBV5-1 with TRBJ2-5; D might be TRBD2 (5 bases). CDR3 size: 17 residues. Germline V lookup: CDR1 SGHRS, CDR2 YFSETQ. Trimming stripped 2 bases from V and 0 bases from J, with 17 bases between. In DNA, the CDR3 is TGCGCCAGCAGCTTAACCCCGGGATCCTTAAACCAAGAGACCCAGTACTTC. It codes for CASSLTPGSLNQETQYF.

CDR3 residues: CASNAIDRGEQYF. The CDR3 DNA reads TGTGCCAGCAACGCGATTGACAGGGGCGAGCAGTACTTC. J is TRBJ2-7 and V is TRBV9, with 8 bases identical to TRBD1. Unmatched junction bases numbered 8, after V lost 6 bases and J lost 6 bases. The germline V gene has CDR1 SGDLS and CDR2 YYNGEE. The CDR3 totals 13 residues.

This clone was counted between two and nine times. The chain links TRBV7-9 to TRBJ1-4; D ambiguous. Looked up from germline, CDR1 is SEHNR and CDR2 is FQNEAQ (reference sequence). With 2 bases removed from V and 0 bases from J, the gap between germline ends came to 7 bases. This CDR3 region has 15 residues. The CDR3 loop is CASSLFRTTNEKLFF. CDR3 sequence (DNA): TGTGCCAGCAGCTTATTTCGCACAACTAATGAAAAACTGTTTTTT.

CDR3 loop: CSVEDTSGVETQYF. CDR3 DNA: TGCAGCGTTGAAGATACTAGCGGGGTGGAGACCCAGTACTTC. The chain carries TRBV29-1 and TRBJ2-5, with 10 bases aligning to TRBD2. The J segment lost 5 bases and the V segment lost 0 bases, leaving 3 bases of the junction unmatched. The CDR3 runs 14 residues. Germline CDR1 is SQVTM and CDR2 is ANQGSEA.

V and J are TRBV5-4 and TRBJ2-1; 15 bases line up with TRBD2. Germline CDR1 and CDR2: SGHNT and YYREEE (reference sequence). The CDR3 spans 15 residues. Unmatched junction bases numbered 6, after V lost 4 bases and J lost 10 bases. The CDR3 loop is CASSLRGLAGGEQFF. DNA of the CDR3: TGTGCCAGCAGCCTACGGGGACTAGCGGGGGGAGAGCAGTTCTTC. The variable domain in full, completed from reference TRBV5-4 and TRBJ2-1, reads ETGVTQSPTHLIKTRGQQVTLRCSSQSGHNTVSWYQQALGQGPQFIFQYYREEENGRGNFPPRFSGLQFPNYSSELNVNALELDDSALYLCASSLRGLAGGEQFFGPGTRLTVL.

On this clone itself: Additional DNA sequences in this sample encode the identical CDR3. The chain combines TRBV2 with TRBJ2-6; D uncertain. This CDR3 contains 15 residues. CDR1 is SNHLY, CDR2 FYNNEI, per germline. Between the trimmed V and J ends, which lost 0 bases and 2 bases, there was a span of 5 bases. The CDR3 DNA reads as TGTGCCAGCAGTGAAGCGGGGACTGGGGCCAACGTCCTGACTTTC. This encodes CASSEAGTGANVLTF. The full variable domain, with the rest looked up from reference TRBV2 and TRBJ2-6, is EPEVTQTPSHQVTQMGQEVILRCVPISNHLYFYWYRQILGQKVEFLVSFYNNEISEKSEIFDDQFSVERPDGSNFTLKIRSTKLEDSAMYFCASSEAGTGANVLTFGAGSRLTVL.